This T cell receptor (beta chain) was captured by sequencing in a study of T cells after yellow fever vaccination. Whole-study results and caveats: Weaker overall was a secondary response that nonetheless peaked faster, on day 5 versus 15. Shared CD4/CD8 clonotypes were a small share, likely from convergent recombination.

The V end was cut by 0 bases, the J end by 4 bases, with 18 bases between. CDR3 length equals 17 residues. The germline gives CDR1 WNHNN, CDR2 SYGVQD (reference sequence). From the 5' RACE reads, TCRdb called clonotypes with MiXCR, one entry per CDR3 protein. The sample consists of about 220,000 distinct CDR3 sequences, less than 3.5% of them appearing once. Notes on this clonotype: Its cognate antigen is unknown.

Sequencing used CD4+ T cells sorted from PBMCs, obtained 10 days after the yellow fever booster vaccination. The J gene is TRBJ2-5, the V gene TRBV10-1; no reliable D call. This TCR was recovered from a man aged 18-30 years who received the YFV17D yellow fever vaccine. The CDR3 DNA is TGCGCCAGCAGTGAGTCGGTCGGGCGGCGGATCGGAGAGACCCAGTACTTC. Its translation: CASSESVGRRIGETQYF.